A selection of T cell receptor beta chains follows, all from one sample in a study of human T cells and chemical hapten exposure. TCRdb re-analysed the RACE reads in MiXCR, keeping a single row per CDR3 protein. The data show 300,000 to 450,000 distinct CDR3 sequences, around 5% seen once. The specimen was whole blood, collected in connection with sensitization to the hapten diphenylcyclopropenone (DPC). Receptors were obtained from a woman in her 50s with alopecia areata. Some clones in this sample may be carry-over from other donors' samples. Both conserved end residues are trimmed from each CDR3. Fields, in order: CDR3 protein, J gene, V gene.

CDR3aa: ASSLKGAAYGYT
j_gene: TRBJ1-2
v_gene: TRBV7-2

CDR3aa: ASTPSTGVDYGYT
j_gene: TRBJ1-2
v_gene: TRBV12-3/TRBV12-4

CDR3aa: ASEAGGTDTQY
j_gene: TRBJ2-3
v_gene: TRBV5-1

CDR3aa: ASSEVSSYEQY
j_gene: TRBJ2-7
v_gene: TRBV6-1

CDR3aa: ASTQDEGEQF
j_gene: TRBJ2-1
v_gene: TRBV12-3/TRBV12-4

CDR3aa: ASSQGRGLAGASEQY
j_gene: TRBJ2-7
v_gene: TRBV14

CDR3aa: ASSFSASNTEAF
j_gene: TRBJ1-1
v_gene: TRBV12-3/TRBV12-4

CDR3aa: ASSQGVGGELF
j_gene: TRBJ2-2
v_gene: TRBV12-3/TRBV12-4

CDR3aa: ASSKTNSPLH
j_gene: TRBJ1-6
v_gene: TRBV7-2

CDR3aa: AGYRDRTPSTDTQY
j_gene: TRBJ2-3
v_gene: TRBV6-5

CDR3aa: ASSVAGQASSYEQY
j_gene: TRBJ2-7
v_gene: TRBV9

CDR3aa: ASRGDLDKNIQY
j_gene: TRBJ2-4
v_gene: TRBV12-3/TRBV12-4

CDR3aa: ASNSQGDTQY
j_gene: TRBJ2-3
v_gene: TRBV11-2

CDR3aa: ASSQTGLRTGELF
j_gene: TRBJ2-2
v_gene: TRBV7-9

CDR3aa: ASSLALRDNSPLH
j_gene: TRBJ1-6
v_gene: TRBV7-9

CDR3aa: ASKPTPDRGRNEQF
j_gene: TRBJ2-1
v_gene: TRBV6-2/TRBV6-3

CDR3aa: ELRGRPSGNDYEQY
j_gene: TRBJ2-7
v_gene: TRBV19

CDR3aa: SVLLPNEQF
j_gene: TRBJ2-1
v_gene: TRBV29-1

CDR3aa: ASSGPQDSSTDTQY
j_gene: TRBJ2-3
v_gene: TRBV9

CDR3aa: ASSSSGTENYGYT
j_gene: TRBJ1-2
v_gene: TRBV7-2

CDR3aa: ASKGSSRNEQF
j_gene: TRBJ2-1
v_gene: TRBV3-1

CDR3aa: ASSLRSGSTYGYT
j_gene: TRBJ1-2
v_gene: TRBV13

CDR3aa: ASSLSGQGFEAF
j_gene: TRBJ1-1
v_gene: TRBV27

CDR3aa: ASSDSGRGADTQY
j_gene: TRBJ2-3
v_gene: TRBV9

CDR3aa: ASSEVPGRSNQPQH
j_gene: TRBJ1-5
v_gene: TRBV6-1

CDR3aa: ASSFGDGAGYEQY
j_gene: TRBJ2-7
v_gene: TRBV5-1

CDR3aa: ASSGFSVLSQGAKNIQY
j_gene: TRBJ2-4
v_gene: TRBV11-2

CDR3aa: ASSQVNSPLH
j_gene: TRBJ1-6
v_gene: TRBV3-1

CDR3aa: ASSPVEDATNEKLF
j_gene: TRBJ1-4
v_gene: TRBV5-6

CDR3aa: ASSAGDGGPQH
j_gene: TRBJ1-5
v_gene: TRBV9

CDR3aa: ASSLAGVNQPQH
j_gene: TRBJ1-5
v_gene: TRBV7-9

CDR3aa: ASSPGGRLQETQY
j_gene: TRBJ2-5
v_gene: TRBV18

CDR3aa: ASSQVASTEAF
j_gene: TRBJ1-1
v_gene: TRBV4-3

CDR3aa: ASSLVGTPGADTQY
j_gene: TRBJ2-3
v_gene: TRBV7-2

CDR3aa: ASSLSETGVGEQY
j_gene: TRBJ2-7
v_gene: TRBV27

CDR3aa: ATRAEREYTEAF
j_gene: TRBJ1-1
v_gene: TRBV28

CDR3aa: ASSLTRLAGVNTQY
j_gene: TRBJ2-3
v_gene: TRBV7-3

CDR3aa: ASSAYGYT
j_gene: TRBJ1-2
v_gene: TRBV2

CDR3aa: ASSRRGISGANVLT
j_gene: TRBJ2-6
v_gene: TRBV6-5

CDR3aa: ASSTTGTGDVVQY
j_gene: TRBJ2-7
v_gene: TRBV28

CDR3aa: ASSPRRAEQY
j_gene: TRBJ2-7
v_gene: TRBV7-9

CDR3aa: ASKRGAGDTQY
j_gene: TRBJ2-3
v_gene: TRBV6-6

CDR3aa: ASSFRDFVMGEQY
j_gene: TRBJ2-7
v_gene: TRBV28

CDR3aa: ASSPRPGTSAAEAF
j_gene: TRBJ1-1
v_gene: TRBV18

CDR3aa: ATSGPFSGDTQY
j_gene: TRBJ2-3
v_gene: TRBV24-1

CDR3aa: SARVGYEQY
j_gene: TRBJ2-7
v_gene: TRBV20-1

CDR3aa: ASSLENQPQH
j_gene: TRBJ1-5
v_gene: TRBV5-5

CDR3aa: ASGSPFVETEAF
j_gene: TRBJ1-1
v_gene: TRBV12-5

CDR3aa: ASSSRTGENTEAF
j_gene: TRBJ1-1
v_gene: TRBV7-8

CDR3aa: ASLQDNYGYT
j_gene: TRBJ1-2
v_gene: TRBV2

CDR3aa: ASTPTVLAGGYT
j_gene: TRBJ1-2
v_gene: TRBV27

CDR3aa: ASRIGGPSSYNEQF
j_gene: TRBJ2-1
v_gene: TRBV6-5

CDR3aa: ASSDNSRGQKLF
j_gene: TRBJ1-4
v_gene: TRBV4-2

CDR3aa: ATVAGEREQF
j_gene: TRBJ2-1
v_gene: TRBV10-3

CDR3aa: ASSLETENQPQH
j_gene: TRBJ1-5
v_gene: TRBV7-2

CDR3aa: ASSLEGLMTEAF
j_gene: TRBJ1-1
v_gene: TRBV5-1

CDR3aa: SVAGYSGNTIY
j_gene: TRBJ1-3
v_gene: TRBV29-1